The clone carrying this T cell receptor beta chain came up many times. This CDR3 is also generated by other DNA sequences in the sample. This record comes from a study of shared clonotypes between healthy human individuals. At the deep level, the assay was run. In replicate PCRs of unsorted PBMC, about 320 ng DNA, around 30,000 T cell genomes, was used. In the original analysis: Sequence data from immunoSEQ were junction-only and lacked quality scores; consequently, filtering differed. Here immunoSEQ multiplex PCR was the method, and the copy in TCRdb shows in-frame clones only, minus some. V, J and clone size are those of that table, while D and trimming were read from the DNA. The table has around 500,000 clones, about 79% seen once. The CDR3 covers 15 residues. V lost 4 bases, J lost 5 bases, and 15 bases lay in between. Germline CDR1 reads SGHRS; CDR2 reads YFSETQ.

V is TRBV5-1 and J is TRBJ2-2, with a weak D call TRBD2 (6 bases). Sequencing was done on a sample of PBMCs. This sequence was found in a woman aged 35 to 49 in good health. Some clones in this sample may be carry-over from other donors' samples. CDR3 nucleotides: TGCGCCAGCAGCGGTTCTTTCGGGGGAACCGGGGAGCTGTTTTTT. Protein: CASSGSFGGTGELFF. Looking up the rest from reference TRBV5-1 and TRBJ2-2 gives the full variable domain: KAGVTQTPRYLIKTRGQQVTLSCSPISGHRSVSWYQQTPGQGLQFLFEYFSETQRNKGNFPGRFSGRQFSNSRSEMNVSTLELGDSALYLCASSGSFGGTGELFFGEGSRLTVL.